The clone carrying this TCR beta chain was recorded once. This entry belongs to a study of blood T cell repertoires in COVID-19. About the research overall: From T cells, B-cell-depleted T cells, or PBMCs came the material, which was cDNA or gDNA.

Here immunoSEQ multiplex PCR was the method, and the copy in TCRdb shows in-frame clones only, minus some. Of under 150,000 clones listed, 90% were seen once; the top ten hold 4% to 5%. In germline, CDR1 is SGHKS, CDR2 YYEKEE (reference sequence). The V end lost 0 bases, the J end lost 2 bases, and 15 bases lay between the germline ends. CDR3 length: 17 residues. Seattle patients were enrolled while actively infected and followed longitudinally. The chain links TRBV5-5 to TRBJ1-5, with D perhaps TRBD1 (5 bases). This TCR was sampled from a man aged 55 to 69 with COVID-19, enrolled during active disease. Source material: peripheral blood. The CDR3 DNA follows: TGTGCCAGCAGCTTGGGGAGTGGGGGGGTTGGCAATCAGCCCCAGCATTTT. Its protein product is CASSLGSGGVGNQPQHF.